The clone carrying this T cell receptor (beta chain) was picked up many times. The record originates from a study of neurological immune-mediated disorders. From germline, CDR1 is DFQATT and CDR2 SNEGSKA (reference sequence). The V and J ends lost 5 bases and 2 bases, in that order; junction bases with no gene match: 4. The length of the CDR3 is 14 residues. From the 5' RACE reads, TCRdb called clonotypes with MiXCR, one entry per CDR3 protein. The data show about 19,000 distinct CDR3 sequences, approximately 2.5% seen once. V and J are TRBV20-1 and TRBJ2-5; 11 nucleotides align to TRBD2. The clonotype was recovered from a woman between 18 and 29 years old with multiple sclerosis. The sample taken for sequencing was PBMCs. CDR3 sequence reads: CSAPTSGNQETQYF. CDR3 DNA: TGCAGTGCTCCGACTAGCGGGAATCAAGAGACCCAGTACTTC.